The T cell receptor beta chain described here comes from a study of early T cells in non-severe SARS-CoV-2 infection (dated by TCRdb to about 2021). As for the study more broadly: Because TCR sequencing was done on bulk RNA from unsorted whole blood, the alpha and beta chains could not be paired. On the study overall, not on this receptor specifically: VDJdb matching was skewed toward anti-spike CD8 responses and likely underestimated virus-specific expansions, missing private and CD4 specificities.

A case-control design nested within a healthcare worker cohort in London, UK, was used, with weekly nasopharyngeal swab PCR tests and blood sampling performed. Healthcare workers were enrolled in the week of the UK lockdown, from 23 to 31 March 2020, and were followed every week for up to about 15 weeks. This clonotype was found many times. Its antigen is not yet known. The junction departs from germline at one end; a sequencing error may be responsible. CDR1 and CDR2, looked up from the germline V gene (reference sequence), are MNHNY and SVGAGI. Counted from cysteine to phenylalanine, this CDR3 has 13 amino acids. The entry retains the CDR3 DNA only, 39 bases that are in frame from base 1. The library was produced with 5' RACE. Instrument used: NextSeq 500. Unique molecular identifiers were attached to individual cDNA molecules in the TCR library protocol so that sequencing error and PCR bias could be corrected. Both TCR alpha and beta chains were sequenced, and tight co-correlation was observed between alpha and beta sequence abundances in each sample. The authors' pipeline ran thus. V gene, J gene and CDR3 annotation of TCR sequences was performed with Decombinator V4. TCRs were defined as expanded if a significant change between any two time points was detected under a Poisson model with p below 0.0001. Abundances of TCRs were expressed as counts per million after normalisation to the total number of TCRs sequenced in each sample. TRAV1-2 paired with TRAJ12, TRAJ20 or TRAJ33 defined MAIT TCRs, while TRAV10 paired with TRAJ18 defined iNKT TCRs. VDJdb, accessed 1 November 2021, was searched for CMV, EBV and SARS-CoV-2 annotated TCRs, excluding TCRs annotated for multiple antigens. In-frame beta chains were kept once TCRdb had trimmed the public reads at Q25 with fastp and called clones with MiXCR. CDR3 protein sequences are deduplicated, and each keeps its most common genes and DNA. V and J calls and clone size were set by TCRdb, not the authors. The sample yields under 40,000 distinct CDR3 sequences; approximately 6.1% were counted once. The ten largest clones represent about 5.1% of the sample.

The sequence derives from an adult who was a healthcare worker with PCR-confirmed SARS-CoV-2 infection or an uninfected control (not recorded which). The chain uses TRBV6-6 and TRBJ2-7, with 14 bases matching TRBD2. The sample consisted of whole blood. CDR3 region: CASSPRGLAGEHF. The nucleotide sequence is TGTGCCAGCAGTCCACGGGGACTAGCGGGAGAGCACTTC.